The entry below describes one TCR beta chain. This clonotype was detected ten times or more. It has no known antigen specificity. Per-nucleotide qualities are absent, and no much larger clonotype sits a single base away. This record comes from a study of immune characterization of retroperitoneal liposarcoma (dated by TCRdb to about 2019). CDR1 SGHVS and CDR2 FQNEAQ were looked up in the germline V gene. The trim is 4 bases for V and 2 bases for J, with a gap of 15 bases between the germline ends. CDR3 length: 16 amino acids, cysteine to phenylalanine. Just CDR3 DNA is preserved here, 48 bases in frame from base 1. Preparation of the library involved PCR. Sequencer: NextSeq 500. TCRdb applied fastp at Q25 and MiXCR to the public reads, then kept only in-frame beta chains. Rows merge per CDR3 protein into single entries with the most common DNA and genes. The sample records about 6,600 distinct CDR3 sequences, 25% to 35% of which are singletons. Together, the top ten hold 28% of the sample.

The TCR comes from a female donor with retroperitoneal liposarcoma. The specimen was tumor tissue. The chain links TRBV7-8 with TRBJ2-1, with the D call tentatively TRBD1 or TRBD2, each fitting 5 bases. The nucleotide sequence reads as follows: TGTGCCAGCAGCTACTTATCCGGGACGACCTACAATGAGCAGTTCTTC. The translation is CASSYLSGTTYNEQFF.